This T cell receptor (beta chain) was captured in a study of T-cell reconstitution after alpha-beta-depleted transplantation in children. General study results and limits: Elevated TCRbeta diversity at day 60 was traced, in some patients, to surviving recipient T cells and thymic progenitors.

CDR3 length: 17 amino acids. Per germline, CDR1 DFQATT and CDR2 SNEGSKA (reference sequence). The J segment lost 4 bases and the V segment lost 6 bases, leaving 15 bases of the junction unmatched. Details on this clonotype: Its antigen remains unknown.

Construction of the TCRbeta library involved unique molecular identifiers. TCRdb fed the PCR reads into MiXCR, producing one record per CDR3 protein. The sample yields 200,000 to 250,000 distinct CDR3 sequences, approximately 10% seen once. This receptor was obtained from a child under two years old with acute myeloid leukemia, due to receive a stem cell transplant. The J gene is TRBJ2-1, the V gene TRBV20-1; TRBD2 aligns across 10 bases. The sample consisted of PBMCs, taken before TCRalphabeta/CD19-depleted stem cell transplant. The DNA for the CDR3 is TGCAGTGCAAGACCGGTGATAGCGGGAGGTTGGTACAATGAGCAGTTCTTC. Protein: CSARPVIAGGWYNEQFF.